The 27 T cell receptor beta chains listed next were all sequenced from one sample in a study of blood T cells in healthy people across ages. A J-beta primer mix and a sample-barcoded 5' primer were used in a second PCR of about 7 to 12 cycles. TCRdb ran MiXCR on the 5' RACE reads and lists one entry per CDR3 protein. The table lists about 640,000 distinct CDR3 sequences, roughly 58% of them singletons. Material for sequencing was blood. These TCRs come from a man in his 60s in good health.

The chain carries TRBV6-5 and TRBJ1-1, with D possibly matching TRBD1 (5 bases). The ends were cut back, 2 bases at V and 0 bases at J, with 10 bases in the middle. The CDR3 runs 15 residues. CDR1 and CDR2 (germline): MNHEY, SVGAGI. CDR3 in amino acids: CASSYEGTLNTEAFF. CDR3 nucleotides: TGTGCCAGCAGTTACGAAGGGACCCTGAACACTGAAGCTTTCTTT.

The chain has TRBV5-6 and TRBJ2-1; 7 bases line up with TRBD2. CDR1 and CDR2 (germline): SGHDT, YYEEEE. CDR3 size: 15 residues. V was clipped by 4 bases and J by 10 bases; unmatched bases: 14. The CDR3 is CASSPPETGGGEQFF. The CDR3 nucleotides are TGTGCCAGCAGCCCCCCGGAGACTGGCGGGGGAGAGCAGTTCTTC.

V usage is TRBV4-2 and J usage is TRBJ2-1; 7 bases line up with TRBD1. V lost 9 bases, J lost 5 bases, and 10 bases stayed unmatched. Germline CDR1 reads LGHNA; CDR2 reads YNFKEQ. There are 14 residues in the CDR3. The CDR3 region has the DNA TGTGCCAGTACCGGGACAGCAAAACACAATGAGCAGTTCTTC. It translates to CASTGTAKHNEQFF.

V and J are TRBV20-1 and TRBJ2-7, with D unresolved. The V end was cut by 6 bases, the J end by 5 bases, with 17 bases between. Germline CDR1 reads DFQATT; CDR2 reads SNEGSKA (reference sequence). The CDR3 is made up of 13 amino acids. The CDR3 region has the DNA TGCAGTGCCCGGCGGTCGGGCGTGGACGAGCAGTACTTC. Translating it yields CSARRSGVDEQYF.

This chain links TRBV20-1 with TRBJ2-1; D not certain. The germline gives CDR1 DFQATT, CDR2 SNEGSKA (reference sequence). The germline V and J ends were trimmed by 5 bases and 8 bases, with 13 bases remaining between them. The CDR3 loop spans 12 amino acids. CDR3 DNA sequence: TGCAGTGCTGCTAGGTGGTCGGATGAGCAGTTCTTC. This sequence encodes CSAARWSDEQFF.

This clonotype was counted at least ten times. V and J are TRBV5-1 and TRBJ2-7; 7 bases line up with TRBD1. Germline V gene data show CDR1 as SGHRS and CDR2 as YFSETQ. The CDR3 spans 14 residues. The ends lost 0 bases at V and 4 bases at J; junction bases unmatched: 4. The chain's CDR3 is CASSLGQGIYEQYF. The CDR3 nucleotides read TGCGCCAGCAGCTTGGGACAGGGAATTTACGAGCAGTACTTC.

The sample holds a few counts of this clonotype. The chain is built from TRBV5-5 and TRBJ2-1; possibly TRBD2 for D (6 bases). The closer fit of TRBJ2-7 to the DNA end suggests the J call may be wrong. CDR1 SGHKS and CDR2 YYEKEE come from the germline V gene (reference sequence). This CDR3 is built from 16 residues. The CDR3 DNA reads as TGTGCCAGCAGCTGGCGTGGCGGGGAGTCTCGTTACGAGCAGTACTTC. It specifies CASSWRGGESRYEQYF.

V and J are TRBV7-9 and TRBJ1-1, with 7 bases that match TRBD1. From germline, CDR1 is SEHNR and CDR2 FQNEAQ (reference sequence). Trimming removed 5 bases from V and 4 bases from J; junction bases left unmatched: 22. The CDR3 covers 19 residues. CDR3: CASSLGGAGTAGGSTEAFF. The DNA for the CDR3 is TGTGCCAGCAGCCTAGGAGGAGCCGGGACAGCAGGGGGGTCCACTGAAGCTTTCTTT.

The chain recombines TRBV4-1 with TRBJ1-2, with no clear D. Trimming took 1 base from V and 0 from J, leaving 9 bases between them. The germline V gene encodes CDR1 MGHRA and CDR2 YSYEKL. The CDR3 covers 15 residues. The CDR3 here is CASSQGVRPNYGYTF. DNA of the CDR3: TGCGCCAGCAGCCAAGGGGTCCGGCCTAACTATGGCTACACCTTC.

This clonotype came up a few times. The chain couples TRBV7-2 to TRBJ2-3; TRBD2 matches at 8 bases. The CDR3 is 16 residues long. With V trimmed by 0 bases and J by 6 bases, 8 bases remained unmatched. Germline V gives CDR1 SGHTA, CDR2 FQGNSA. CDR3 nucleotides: TGTGCCAGCAGCTTAGCACTAGCGGACCCCGGGGATACGCAGTATTTT. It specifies CASSLALADPGDTQYF. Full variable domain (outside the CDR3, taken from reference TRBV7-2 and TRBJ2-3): GAGVSQSPSNKVTEKGKDVELRCDPISGHTALYWYRQSLGQGLEFLIYFQGNSAPDKSGLPSDRFSAERTGGSVSTLTIQRTQQEDSAVYLCASSLALADPGDTQYFGPGTRLTVL.

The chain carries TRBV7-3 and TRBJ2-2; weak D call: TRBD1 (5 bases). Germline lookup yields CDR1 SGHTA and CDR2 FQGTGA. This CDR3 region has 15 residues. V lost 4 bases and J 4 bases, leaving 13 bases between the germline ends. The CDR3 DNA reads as TGTGCCAGCAGCTCAGATCAAAGGGGCACCGGGGAGCTGTTTTTT. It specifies CASSSDQRGTGELFF.

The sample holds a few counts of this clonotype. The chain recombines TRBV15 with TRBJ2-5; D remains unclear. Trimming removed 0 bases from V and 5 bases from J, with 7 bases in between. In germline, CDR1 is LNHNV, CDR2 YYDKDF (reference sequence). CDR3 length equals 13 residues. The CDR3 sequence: CATSRDRLETQYF. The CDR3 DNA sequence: TGTGCCACCAGCAGAGATCGGCTCGAGACCCAGTACTTC.

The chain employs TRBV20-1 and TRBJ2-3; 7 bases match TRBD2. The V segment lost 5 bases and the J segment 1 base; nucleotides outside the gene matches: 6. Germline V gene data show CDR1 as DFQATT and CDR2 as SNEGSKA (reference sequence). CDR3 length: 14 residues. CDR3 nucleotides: TGCAGTGCTGGGCTGGGGAGGGGCACAGATACGCAGTATTTT. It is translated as CSAGLGRGTDTQYF.

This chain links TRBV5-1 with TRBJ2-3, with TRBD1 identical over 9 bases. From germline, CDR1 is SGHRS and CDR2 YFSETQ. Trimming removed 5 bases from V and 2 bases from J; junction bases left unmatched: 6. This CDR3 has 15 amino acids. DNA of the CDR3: TGCGCCAGCAGGCGACAGGGGGACGACACAGATACGCAGTATTTT. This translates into CASRRQGDDTDTQYF.

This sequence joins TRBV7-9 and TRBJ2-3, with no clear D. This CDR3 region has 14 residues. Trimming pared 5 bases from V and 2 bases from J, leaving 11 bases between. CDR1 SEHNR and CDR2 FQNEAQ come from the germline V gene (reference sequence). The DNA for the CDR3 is TGTGCCAGCAGCCCGCCGACGGTCACAGATACGCAGTATTTT. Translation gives CASSPPTVTDTQYF.

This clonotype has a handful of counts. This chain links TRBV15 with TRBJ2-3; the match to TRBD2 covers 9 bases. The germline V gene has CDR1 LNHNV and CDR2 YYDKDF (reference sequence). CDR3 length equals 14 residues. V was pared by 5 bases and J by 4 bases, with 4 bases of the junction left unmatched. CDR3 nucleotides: TGTGCCACCAGCGGAGGACTAGCGTCAGATACGCAGTATTTT. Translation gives CATSGGLASDTQYF.

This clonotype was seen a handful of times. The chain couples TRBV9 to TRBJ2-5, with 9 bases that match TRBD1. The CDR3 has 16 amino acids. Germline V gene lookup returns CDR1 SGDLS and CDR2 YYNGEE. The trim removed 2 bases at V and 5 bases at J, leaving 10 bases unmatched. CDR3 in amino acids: CASSVATGTGTETQYF. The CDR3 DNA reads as TGTGCCAGCAGCGTTGCGACAGGGACAGGGACGGAGACCCAGTACTTC.

This CDR3 is CASSFRVGGGETQYF. In DNA form, the CDR3 reads TGTGCCAGCAGCTTCCGAGTAGGGGGTGGAGAGACCCAGTACTTC. This chain joins TRBV11-2 and TRBJ2-5; D perhaps matches TRBD1 (6 bases). CDR1 is SGHAT, CDR2 FQNNGV, per germline. Trimming cost V 3 bases and J 4 bases, with 15 bases left between them. This CDR3 is 15 amino acids long.

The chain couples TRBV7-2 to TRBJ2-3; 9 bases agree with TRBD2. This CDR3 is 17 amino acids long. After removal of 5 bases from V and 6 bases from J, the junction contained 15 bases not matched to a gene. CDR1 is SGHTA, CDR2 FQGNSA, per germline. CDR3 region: CASSQRYGGGVGDTQYF. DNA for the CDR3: TGTGCCAGCAGCCAGAGATATGGCGGGGGGGTGGGGGATACGCAGTATTTT.

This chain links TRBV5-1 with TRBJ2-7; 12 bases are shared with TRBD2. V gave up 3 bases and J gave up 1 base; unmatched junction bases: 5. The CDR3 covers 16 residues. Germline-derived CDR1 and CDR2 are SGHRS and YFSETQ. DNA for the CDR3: TGCGCCAGCAGCTCCACTAGCGGGGGGCCTTCCTACGAGCAGTACTTC. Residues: CASSSTSGGPSYEQYF.

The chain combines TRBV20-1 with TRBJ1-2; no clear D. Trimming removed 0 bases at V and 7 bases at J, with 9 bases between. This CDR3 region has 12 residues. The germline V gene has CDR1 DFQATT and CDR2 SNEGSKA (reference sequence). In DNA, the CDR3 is TGCAGTGCTAGAGAAGGAGGGATTGGCTACACCTTC. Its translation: CSAREGGIGYTF.

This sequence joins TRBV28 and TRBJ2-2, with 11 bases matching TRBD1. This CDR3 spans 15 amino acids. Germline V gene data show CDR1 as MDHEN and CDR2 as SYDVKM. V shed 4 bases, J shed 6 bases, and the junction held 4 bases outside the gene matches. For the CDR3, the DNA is TGTGCCAGCAGTTCGGGACAGGGGGATTCCGGGGAGCTGTTTTTT. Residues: CASSSGQGDSGELFF.

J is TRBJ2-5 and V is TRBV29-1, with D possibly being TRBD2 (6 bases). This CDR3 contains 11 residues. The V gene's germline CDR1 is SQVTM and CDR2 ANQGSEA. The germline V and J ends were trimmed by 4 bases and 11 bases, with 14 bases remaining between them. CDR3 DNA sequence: TGCAGCGTTGGTGCGGGGCATGAGCAGTACTTC. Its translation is CSVGAGHEQYF.

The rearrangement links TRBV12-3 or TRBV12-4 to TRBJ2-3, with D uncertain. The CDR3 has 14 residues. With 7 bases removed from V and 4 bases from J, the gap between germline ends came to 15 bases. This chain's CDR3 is CASTQGMTPDTQYF. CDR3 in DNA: TGTGCCAGCACCCAAGGGATGACACCAGATACGCAGTATTTT.

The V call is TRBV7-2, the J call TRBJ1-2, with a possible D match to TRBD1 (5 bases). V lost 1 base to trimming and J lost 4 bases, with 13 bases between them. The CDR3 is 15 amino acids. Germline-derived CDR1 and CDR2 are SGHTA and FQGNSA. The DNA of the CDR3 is TGTGCCAGCAGCTTAGGAGGGGAGGGCCTCTATGGCTACACCTTC. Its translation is CASSLGGEGLYGYTF.

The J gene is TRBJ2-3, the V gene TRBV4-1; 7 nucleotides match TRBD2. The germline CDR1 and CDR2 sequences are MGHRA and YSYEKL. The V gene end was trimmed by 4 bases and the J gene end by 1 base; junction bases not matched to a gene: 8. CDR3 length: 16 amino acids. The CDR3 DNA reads TGCGCCAGCAGCCCTTACGGGGGGAGGGGCACAGATACGCAGTATTTT. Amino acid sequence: CASSPYGGRGTDTQYF.

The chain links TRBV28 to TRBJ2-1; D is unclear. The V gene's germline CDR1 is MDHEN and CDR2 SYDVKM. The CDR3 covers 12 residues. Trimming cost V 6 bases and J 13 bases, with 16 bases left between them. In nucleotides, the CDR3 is TGTGCCAGCAGCATAGAAGAAGAGACCCAGTTCTTC. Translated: CASSIEEETQFF.